Shown below are 29 T cell receptor beta chains from a single sample sequenced in a study of blood T cell repertoires in COVID-19. TCRdb keeps only in-frame clones here, not all; method: immunoSEQ multiplex PCR. The sample contains hundreds of thousands of clones, around 86% of which appear only once. Sequencing input: peripheral blood. Every receptor here comes from a woman aged 45-59 years with COVID-19, enrolled during active disease.

Details on this clone: Within the sample, other DNA sequences also encode this same CDR3. The chain joins TRBV5-5 to TRBJ2-1; 12 positions match TRBD2. Germline CDR1 reads SGHKS; CDR2 reads YYEKEE (reference sequence). CDR3 length equals 15 residues. V lost 2 bases to trimming and J lost 4 bases; unmatched junction nucleotides: 1. The CDR3 bases are TGTGCCAGCAGCTTAGGACTAGCGGGGTACAATGAGCAGTTCTTC. This sequence encodes CASSLGLAGYNEQFF.

The chain's CDR3 is CASGSSGVHGYTF. The CDR3 DNA reads TGTGCCAGCGGGTCTTCGGGAGTCCATGGCTACACCTTC. The V gene is TRBV27, the J gene TRBJ1-2; D is uncertain. The CDR3 has 13 amino acids. Germline CDR1 reads MNHEY; CDR2 reads SMNVEV (reference sequence). V was pared by 8 bases and J by 6 bases, with 16 bases between.

The V call is TRBV7-9, the J call TRBJ2-3; perhaps TRBD1 as D (5 bases). Trimming shortened V by 3 bases and J by 2 bases, and 12 bases separated the two germline ends. This CDR3 is 15 amino acids long. Germline values: CDR1 SEHNR, CDR2 FQNEAQ (reference sequence). CDR3 loop: CASSFFRQLTDTQYF. As DNA, the CDR3 is TGTGCCAGCAGCTTCTTCCGACAGCTCACAGATACGCAGTATTTT.

The chain links TRBV4-1 to TRBJ1-2, with D tentatively TRBD1 (6 bases). This CDR3 has 14 amino acids. V lost 3 bases, J lost 4 bases, and 12 bases lay in between. Germline V lookup: CDR1 MGHRA, CDR2 YSYEKL. CDR3 nucleotide sequence: TGCGCCAGCAGCCACCTCGGACAGAGCTATGGCTACACCTTC. Residues: CASSHLGQSYGYTF.

V usage is TRBV7-2 and J usage is TRBJ2-7, with a weak D call TRBD2 (5 bases). There are 14 residues in the CDR3. Germline-derived CDR1 and CDR2 are SGHTA and FQGNSA. V gave up 7 bases and J gave up 4 bases, with 17 bases separating them. The CDR3 loop is CASTQLVIGYEQYF. CDR3 sequence (DNA): TGTGCCAGCACCCAACTAGTTATTGGTTACGAGCAGTACTTC.

This clone showed up just once. J is TRBJ1-2 and V is TRBV7-6; 10 nucleotides match TRBD1. The J segment lost 4 bases and the V segment lost 5 bases, leaving 4 bases of the junction unmatched. CDR1 is SGHVS, CDR2 FNYEAQ, per germline. The CDR3 is 14 residues long. CDR3 sequence reads: CASSQTGGLYGYTF. The CDR3 region has the DNA TGTGCCAGCAGCCAGACAGGGGGCCTCTATGGCTACACCTTC.

This chain joins TRBV5-6 and TRBJ1-1, with D possibly TRBD1 on 5 matching bases. V dropped 0 bases and J dropped 4 bases, with 16 bases sitting between them. Germline lookup yields CDR1 SGHDT and CDR2 YYEEEE. This CDR3 is built from 16 residues. The CDR3 coding sequence is TGTGCCAGCAGCTTGGCATGGGGACCGGGGGGCACTGAAGCTTTCTTT. Amino acid sequence: CASSLAWGPGGTEAFF.

V and J are TRBV11-2 and TRBJ2-7, with 13 bases that match TRBD2. This CDR3 is 17 amino acids long. Germline trimming cut 5 bases from V and 4 bases from J; bases unmatched to any gene: 11. Germline-derived CDR1 and CDR2 are SGHAT and FQNNGV. CDR3 coding DNA: TGTGCCAGCAGCCTAAAGACTAGCGGGAGGCCCCATTACGAGCAGTACTTC. Residues: CASSLKTSGRPHYEQYF.

This rearrangement joins TRBV6-6 to TRBJ1-5; 10 nucleotides agree with TRBD1. The CDR3 is 16 amino acids. With V trimmed by 6 bases and J by 3 bases, 8 bases remained unmatched. Germline V lookup: CDR1 MNHNY, CDR2 SVGAGI (reference sequence). The DNA of the CDR3 is TGTGCCAGCAGGGACTCGGACAGGGGGATCAATCAGCCCCAGCATTTT. Amino acids: CASRDSDRGINQPQHF.

This clone has only one observation. The rearrangement joins TRBV5-4 to TRBJ2-1, with 10 bases matching TRBD2. This CDR3 is 18 amino acids long. Germline V gene data show CDR1 as SGHNT and CDR2 as YYREEE (reference sequence). The V gene end was trimmed by 2 bases and the J gene end by 0 bases; junction bases not matched to a gene: 8. The CDR3 sequence is CASSLAGGSLSSYNEQFF. As DNA, the CDR3 is TGTGCCAGCAGCTTAGCGGGAGGGTCCTTGAGCTCCTACAATGAGCAGTTCTTC.

The chain uses TRBV7-9 and TRBJ2-2; no firm D call. CDR1 and CDR2 (germline): SEHNR, FQNEAQ (reference sequence). CDR3 length: 12 amino acids. With 5 bases removed from V and 1 base from J, the gap between germline ends came to 2 bases. The CDR3 here is CASSLNTGELFF. The CDR3 DNA reads as TGTGCCAGCAGCCTGAACACCGGGGAGCTGTTTTTT.

This chain uses TRBV10-2 with TRBJ2-7; D may be TRBD2 (6 bases). The length of the CDR3 is 12 residues. V was pared by 7 bases and J by 0 bases, with 7 bases between. Germline V CDR1 and CDR2: WSHSY, SAAADI. DNA of the CDR3: TGCGCCAGCACGGAGGGCTCCTACGAGCAGTACTTC. This sequence encodes CASTEGSYEQYF.

The J gene is TRBJ2-1, the V gene TRBV19, with 13 bases aligning to TRBD2. Unmatched junction bases numbered 4, after V lost 3 bases and J lost 5 bases. This CDR3 region has 16 residues. CDR1 is LNHDA and CDR2 is SQIVND in the germline V gene (reference sequence). The CDR3 DNA reads TGTGCCAGTAGTATCCCCGGGACTAGCGGGAACAATGAGCAGTTCTTC. Amino acid sequence: CASSIPGTSGNNEQFF.

The chain couples TRBV7-3 to TRBJ1-2; TRBD1 matches 8 bases. This CDR3 is built from 13 residues. Germline CDR1 reads SGHTA; CDR2 reads FQGTGA. V was clipped by 5 bases and J by 6 bases; unmatched bases: 5. The CDR3 sequence: CASSLGTGDGYTF. The CDR3 DNA reads as TGTGCCAGCAGCCTGGGGACAGGCGATGGCTACACCTTC.

The chain is built from TRBV7-8 and TRBJ1-5; D remains ambiguous. The CDR3 covers 14 residues. Trimming left V 5 bases short and J 3 bases short, with 11 bases between. Germline V gives CDR1 SGHVS, CDR2 FQNEAQ. The CDR3: CASSKQLDNQPQHF. The CDR3 DNA is TGTGCCAGCAGCAAACAGCTTGACAATCAGCCCCAGCATTTT.

V usage is TRBV30 and J usage is TRBJ2-3; 13 bases fit TRBD2. The CDR3 runs 16 residues. Trimming at V came to 4 bases and at J to 5 bases, leaving 9 bases not matched to a gene. From germline, CDR1 is GTSNPN and CDR2 SVGIG (reference sequence). CDR3 loop: CAWTVTSGRAGDTQYF. CDR3 bases: TGTGCCTGGACTGTTACTAGCGGGAGGGCTGGAGATACGCAGTATTTT.

This clone was observed a single time. Additional DNA sequences in this sample encode the identical CDR3. The chain employs TRBV9 and TRBJ2-5, with a weak D call TRBD1 (5 bases). Germline CDR1 reads SGDLS; CDR2 reads YYNGEE. The CDR3 covers 15 residues. Trimming removed 2 bases at V and 5 bases at J, with 16 bases between. DNA for the CDR3: TGTGCCAGCAGCGTTTTAGGGGCCATAGGGGAGACCCAGTACTTC. The encoded protein is CASSVLGAIGETQYF.

This sequence joins TRBV27 and TRBJ2-1; 7 positions agree with TRBD1. The V and J ends lost 5 bases and 2 bases, in that order; junction bases with no gene match: 6. Germline CDR1 reads MNHEY; CDR2 reads SMNVEV (reference sequence). This CDR3 spans 15 amino acids. The CDR3 sequence is CASSPSGTAYNEQFF. The DNA for the CDR3 is TGTGCCAGCAGTCCATCTGGGACAGCCTACAATGAGCAGTTCTTC.

This clone appeared a few times. The chain recombines TRBV30 with TRBJ1-1; 7 positions match TRBD1. Germline CDR1 and CDR2: GTSNPN and SVGIG (reference sequence). The CDR3 has 14 residues. With 3 bases clipped from V and 3 bases from J, the junction kept 7 bases outside the gene matches. DNA for the CDR3: TGTGCCTGGAGACCCACCGACAGGGACACTGAAGCTTTCTTT. Its translation is CAWRPTDRDTEAFF. Full variable domain (remainder filled in from reference TRBV30 and TRBJ1-1): SQTIHQWPATLVQPVGSPLSLECTVEGTSNPNLYWYRQAAGRGLQLLFYSVGIGQISSEVPQNLSASRPQDRQFILSSKKLLLSDSGFYLCAWRPTDRDTEAFFGQGTRLTVV.

V usage is TRBV10-3 and J usage is TRBJ2-1; 9 bases line up with TRBD2. This CDR3 is 16 amino acids long. Germline V gives CDR1 ENHRY, CDR2 SYGVKD. J lost 7 bases, V lost 6 bases, and 13 bases had no gene match. CDR3 protein: CAIRGVAGAAGNEQFF. The CDR3 nucleotides read TGTGCCATCAGGGGGGTAGCGGGAGCGGCGGGAAATGAGCAGTTCTTC.

In DNA, the CDR3 is TGTGCCAGCAGTTTAAAGCTAGCGGGAGGGCCCTACAATGAGCAGTTCTTC. It is translated as CASSLKLAGGPYNEQFF. This chain uses TRBV27 with TRBJ2-1; 12 bases fit TRBD2. CDR3 length equals 17 residues. Germline V lookup: CDR1 MNHEY, CDR2 SMNVEV (reference sequence). Trimming cost V 2 bases and J 2 bases; bases outside gene matches: 4.

V is TRBV7-9 and J is TRBJ1-6; D is unresolved. CDR3 length equals 14 residues. CDR1 is SEHNR and CDR2 is FQNEAQ in the germline V gene (reference sequence). V was trimmed by 0 bases and J by 7 bases, leaving 7 bases between them. As DNA, the CDR3 is TGTGCCAGCAGCTTAGCGTCTCAGAATTCACCCCTCCACTTT. Protein: CASSLASQNSPLHF.

The chain recombines TRBV5-5 with TRBJ2-5, with 7 bases that match TRBD1. Germline V gene sequence: CDR1 SGHKS, CDR2 YYEKEE (reference sequence). Unmatched junction bases numbered 2, after V lost 1 base and J lost 5 bases. This CDR3 has 13 amino acids. The DNA of the CDR3 is TGTGCCAGCAGCTTGACAGGGGCGGAGACCCAGTACTTC. Protein: CASSLTGAETQYF.

This clone was observed a handful of times. V gene TRBV6-6 combines with J gene TRBJ1-5; weak D call: TRBD1 (5 bases). The CDR3 covers 13 residues. The V gene lost 6 bases and the J gene lost 6 bases, with 12 bases spanning the gap. The germline V gene has CDR1 MNHNY and CDR2 SVGAGI (reference sequence). In nucleotides, the CDR3 is TGTGCCAGCAGAGTTGGGGCAGGTCAGCCCCAGCATTTT. It encodes CASRVGAGQPQHF.

The chain carries TRBV7-9 and TRBJ2-5; a possible D gene is TRBD2 (6 bases). Trimming took off 8 bases at V and 5 bases at J, with 15 bases between the two ends. Germline V gene lookup returns CDR1 SEHNR and CDR2 FQNEAQ (reference sequence). CDR3 length: 13 amino acids. CDR3 in amino acids: CASETGGGETQYF. CDR3 nucleotide sequence: TGTGCCAGCGAGACCGGTGGAGGGGAGACCCAGTACTTC.

The rearrangement links TRBV4-3 to TRBJ1-6; 8 nucleotides line up with TRBD1. J gave up 0 bases and V 1 base, and 8 bases lay outside the gene matches. Germline V gene lookup returns CDR1 LGHNA and CDR2 YSLEER. The CDR3 spans 19 residues. The CDR3 sequence is CASSQAFRQGSSYNSPLHF. As DNA, the CDR3 is TGCGCCAGCAGCCAAGCCTTCAGACAGGGGAGCTCCTATAATTCACCCCTCCACTTT.

This rearrangement joins TRBV27 to TRBJ2-5; D is possibly TRBD2 (6 bases). This CDR3 is built from 14 residues. Deletions cut 0 bases from V and 4 bases from J, with 9 bases between. The V gene's germline CDR1 is MNHEY and CDR2 SMNVEV (reference sequence). CDR3 sequence reads: CASSLSGGRETQYF. For the CDR3, the DNA is TGTGCCAGCAGTTTATCGGGGGGAAGAGAGACCCAGTACTTC.

The J gene is TRBJ1-2, the V gene TRBV7-2; the match to TRBD1 covers 7 bases. This CDR3 is built from 13 residues. Germline CDR1 SGHTA, CDR2 FQGNSA. The V and J ends lost 6 bases and 4 bases, in that order; junction bases with no gene match: 5. DNA of the CDR3: TGTGCCAGCAGTTCTTCAGGGGGCTATGGCTACACCTTC. It is translated as CASSSSGGYGYTF.

This sequence joins TRBV30 and TRBJ2-1, with unresolved D. Trimming cost V 3 bases and J 7 bases, with 7 bases left between them. CDR3 length: 11 amino acids. CDR1 is GTSNPN and CDR2 is SVGIG in the germline V gene (reference sequence). CDR3 amino acids: CAWSVENEQFF. The CDR3 DNA follows: TGTGCCTGGAGCGTAGAGAATGAGCAGTTCTTC.